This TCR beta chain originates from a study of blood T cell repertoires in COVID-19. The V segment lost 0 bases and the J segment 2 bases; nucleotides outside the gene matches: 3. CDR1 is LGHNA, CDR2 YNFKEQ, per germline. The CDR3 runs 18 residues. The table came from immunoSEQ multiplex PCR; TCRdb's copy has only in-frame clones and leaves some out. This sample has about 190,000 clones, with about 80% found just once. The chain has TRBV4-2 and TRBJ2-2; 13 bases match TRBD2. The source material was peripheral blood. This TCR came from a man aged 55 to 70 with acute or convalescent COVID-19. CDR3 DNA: TGTGCCAGCAGCCAAGAACTAGCGGGAGGGAGTAACACCGGGGAGCTGTTTTTT. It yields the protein CASSQELAGGSNTGELFF.